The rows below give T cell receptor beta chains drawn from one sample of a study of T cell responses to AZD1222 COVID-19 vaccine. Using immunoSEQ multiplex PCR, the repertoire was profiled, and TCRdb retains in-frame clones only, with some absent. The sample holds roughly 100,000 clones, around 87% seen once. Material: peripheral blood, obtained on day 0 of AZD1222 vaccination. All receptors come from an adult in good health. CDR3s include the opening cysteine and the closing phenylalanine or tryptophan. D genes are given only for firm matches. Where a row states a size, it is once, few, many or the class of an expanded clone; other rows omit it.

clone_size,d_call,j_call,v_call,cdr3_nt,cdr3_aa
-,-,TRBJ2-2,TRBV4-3,TGCGCCAGCAGCTCGTCTGCCACATCGAACACCGGGGAGCTGTTTTTT,CASSSSATSNTGELFF
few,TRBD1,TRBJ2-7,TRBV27,TGTGCCAGCAGTTCGCCGACAGGGTCTAGCTCCTACGAGCAGTACTTC,CASSSPTGSSSYEQYF
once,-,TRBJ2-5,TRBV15,TGTGCCACCAGCAGAGGGGGGCTGCAAGAGACCCAGTACTTC,CATSRGGLQETQYF
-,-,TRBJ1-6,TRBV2,TGTGCCAGCAGTGAAGGGGTGAGCTCCTATAATTCACCCCTCCACTTT,CASSEGVSSYNSPLHF
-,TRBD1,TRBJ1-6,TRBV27,TGTGCCAGCAGTTTTCGACAGGGAAACTCACCCCTCCACTTT,CASSFRQGNSPLHF
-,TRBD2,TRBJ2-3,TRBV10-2,TGCGCCAGCAGTGGGACAGGGACTAGCGGAGGTGGGGCGGGGATGGATACGCAGTATTTT,CASSGTGTSGGGAGMDTQYF
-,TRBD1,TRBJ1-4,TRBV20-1,TGCAGTGCTAGTGAGGACAGGGAACTTGCAACTAATGAAAAACTGTTTTTT,CSASEDRELATNEKLFF
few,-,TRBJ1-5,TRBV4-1,TGCGCCAGCAGCCTGAACTATGACAGTTACAATCAGCCCCAGCATTTT,CASSLNYDSYNQPQHF
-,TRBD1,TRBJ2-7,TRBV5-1,TGCGCCAGCAGCTTTACCGGGACAGAAACCTACGAGCAGTACTTC,CASSFTGTETYEQYF
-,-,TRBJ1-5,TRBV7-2,TGTGCCAGCAGCCCCTCCAGCCTTAGCAATCAGCCCCAGCATTTT,CASSPSSLSNQPQHF
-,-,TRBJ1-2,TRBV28,TGTGCCAGCGGGGCCCAGGGGAGAGATGGCTACACCTTC,CASGAQGRDGYTF
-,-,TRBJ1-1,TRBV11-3,TGTGCCAGCAGCTTAGGTGGGGAATTCGGCACTGAAGCTTTCTTT,CASSLGGEFGTEAFF
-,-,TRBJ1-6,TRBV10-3,TGTGCCATCAGTGAGTCCGGTTCGACTTTATATAATTCACCCCTCCACTTT,CAISESGSTLYNSPLHF
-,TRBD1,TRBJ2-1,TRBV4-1,TGCGCCAGCAGCCTACTCCCGGGACAGGGGGAGAGTCTCCACAATGAGCAGTTCTTC,CASSLLPGQGESLHNEQFF
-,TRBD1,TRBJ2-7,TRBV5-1,TGCGCCAGCAGCTCGGGACAGGGGCCCTACGAGCAGTACTTC,CASSSGQGPYEQYF
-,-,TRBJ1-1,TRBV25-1,TGTGCCAGCAGTCCGTGGGGTGGGGTTGAAGCTTTCTTT,CASSPWGGVEAFF
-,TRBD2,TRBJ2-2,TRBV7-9,TGTGCCAGCAGCCCCTCTAGCGGAGGCGACACCGGGGAGCTGTTTTTT,CASSPSSGGDTGELFF
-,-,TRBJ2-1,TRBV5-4,TGTGCCAGCAGCTTCGTTCGAGGCAGGAGCTCCTACAATGAGCAGTTCTTC,CASSFVRGRSSYNEQFF
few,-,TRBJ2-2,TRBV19,TGTGCCAGTAGTATTTCCGGGGAGCTGTTTTTT,CASSISGELFF
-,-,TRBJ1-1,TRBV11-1,TGTGCCAGCAGCCCAACTGGTATTGAAGCTTTCTTT,CASSPTGIEAFF
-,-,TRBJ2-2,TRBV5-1,TGCGCCAGCAGCCCCGTCGGGGTCGGGGAGCTGTTTTTT,CASSPVGVGELFF
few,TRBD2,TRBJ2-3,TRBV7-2,TGTGCCAGCAGTCAGCGGGAGAGGATGGATACGCAGTATTTT,CASSQRERMDTQYF
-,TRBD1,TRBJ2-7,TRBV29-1,TGCAGCGCCGGGACAGGGCTCTACGAGCAGTACTTC,CSAGTGLYEQYF
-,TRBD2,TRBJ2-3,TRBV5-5,TGTGCCAGCATATCAGAACGGCCACGGACTAGCGGCACAGATACGCAGTATTTT,CASISERPRTSGTDTQYF
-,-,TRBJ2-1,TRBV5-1,TGCGCCAGCAGCTTGGTCTCCATAGGGTGGGTTTTCAATGAGCAGTTCTTC,CASSLVSIGWVFNEQFF
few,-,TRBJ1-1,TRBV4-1,TGCGCCAGCAGCCAAGTCAAGAACACTGAAGCTTTCTTT,CASSQVKNTEAFF
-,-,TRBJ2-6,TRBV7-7,TGTGCTAGCAGGATAGAAGGCTCTGGGGCCAACGTCCTGACTTTC,CASRIEGSGANVLTF